This passage covers 27 T cell receptor beta chains from one sample sequenced in a study of blood T cell repertoires in COVID-19 (dated by TCRdb to about 2020). Libraries were made using the immunoSEQ multiplex PCR assay. Drawn from immuneACCESS, this table holds only the in-frame rearrangements with V and J called that TCRdb kept. Clones are partly lost; checked studies trace under half to an unresolved V gene and leave the rest unexplained. The sample yields a few hundred thousand clones; roughly 80% were counted once. Roughly 5.1% of the sample lies in the top ten. The sequencing input was peripheral blood. All receptors derive from a woman in her 70s with COVID-19, enrolled during active disease.

The rearrangement joins TRBV7-7 to TRBJ2-3; TRBD1 is a possible D gene (6 bases). CDR3 length equals 14 residues. V shed 4 bases and J shed 6 bases, with 14 bases lying between them. CDR1 SSHAT and CDR2 FNYEAQ come from the germline V gene (reference sequence). CDR3 region: CASSSTGMGDTQYF. The CDR3 DNA reads TGTGCCAGCAGCTCGACAGGCATGGGGGATACGCAGTATTTT. Supplemented by reference TRBV7-7 and TRBJ2-3, the full variable domain reads GAGVSQSPRYKVTKRGQDVTLRCDPISSHATLYWYQQALGQGPEFLTYFNYEAQPDKSGLPSDRFSAERPEGSISTLTIQRTEQRDSAMYRCASSSTGMGDTQYFGPGTRLTVL.

The table lists this clone with a few counts. This chain links TRBV6-2 or TRBV6-3 with TRBJ1-1, with D perhaps matching TRBD1 (5 bases). Germline V gene sequence: CDR1 MNHEY, CDR2 SVGEGT. V lost 2 bases to trimming and J lost 11 bases, with 12 bases between them. This CDR3 contains 12 residues. The DNA of the CDR3 is TGTGCCAGCAGTTACCCGAAGGGGAACGCTTTCTTT. Encoded protein: CASSYPKGNAFF.

The V gene is TRBV5-4, the J gene TRBJ1-2, with D possibly being TRBD1 (6 bases). The ends were cut back, 0 bases at V and 6 bases at J, with 9 bases in the middle. CDR3 length: 13 residues. The germline CDR1 and CDR2 sequences are SGHNT and YYREEE (reference sequence). For the CDR3, the DNA is TGTGCCAGCAGCTTGGACAGGGACAATGGCTACACCTTC. Translated: CASSLDRDNGYTF. The full variable domain, rest sourced from reference TRBV5-4 and TRBJ1-2, is ETGVTQSPTHLIKTRGQQVTLRCSSQSGHNTVSWYQQALGQGPQFIFQYYREEENGRGNFPPRFSGLQFPNYSSELNVNALELDDSALYLCASSLDRDNGYTFGSGTRLTVV.

This clone was picked up one time. This chain links TRBV5-1 with TRBJ2-1; 9 bases line up with TRBD2. J was trimmed by 0 bases and V by 0 bases; bases with no gene match: 7. The CDR3 contains 18 residues. Germline CDR1 is SGHRS and CDR2 is YFSETQ. CDR3 sequence: CASSLVSSGTSSYNEQFF. The CDR3 DNA follows: TGCGCCAGCAGCTTGGTTTCTAGCGGGACCAGCTCCTACAATGAGCAGTTCTTC.

The chain uses TRBV4-3 and TRBJ2-3; TRBD2 matches 10 bases. This CDR3 has 17 amino acids. V shed 0 bases and J 4 bases; nucleotides not matched to a gene: 7. Germline V gives CDR1 LGHNA, CDR2 YSLEER. CDR3 residues: CASSQDPLAGAADTQYF. In DNA form, the CDR3 reads TGCGCCAGCAGCCAAGATCCCCTAGCGGGAGCCGCAGATACGCAGTATTTT.

V gene TRBV7-5 combines with J gene TRBJ1-5; the table assigns TRBD1, which was not confirmed against the DNA. TRBV7-5 is given as a pseudogene. The CDR3 has 14 amino acids. CDR3 region: CARSLDRFSTPQHF. Written as DNA, the CDR3 is TGTGCCAGAAGCCTAGACAGGTTTTCTACACCCCAGCATTTT.

J is TRBJ1-3 and V is TRBV5-1, with a weak D call TRBD1 (6 bases). This CDR3 is 14 amino acids long. V gave up 2 bases and J gave up 4 bases, with 10 bases separating them. Germline-derived CDR1 and CDR2 are SGHRS and YFSETQ. In DNA form, the CDR3 reads TGCGCCAGCAGCTTAACAGGGTACGGAAACACCATATATTTT. The encoded protein is CASSLTGYGNTIYF.

The chain is built from TRBV19 and TRBJ2-1, with 8 bases that match TRBD1. The CDR3 contains 15 residues. V lost 4 bases and J lost 4; bases outside the gene matches: 6. Germline V gives CDR1 LNHDA, CDR2 SQIVND (reference sequence). CDR3 nucleotide sequence: TGTGCCAGTAGTAGGACAGGGCAAACATACAATGAGCAGTTCTTC. The encoded protein is CASSRTGQTYNEQFF.

The chain couples TRBV28 to TRBJ1-3; D is undetermined. V was shortened by 6 bases and J by 4 bases, with 16 bases between the two germline ends. The CDR3 is made up of 15 amino acids. The germline V gene encodes CDR1 MDHEN and CDR2 SYDVKM. For the CDR3, the DNA is TGTGCCAGCAGCTACCCGAAGGCCGGGGGAAACACCATATATTTT. Translation: CASSYPKAGGNTIYF.

With regard to this clone: The identical CDR3 is also encoded by other nucleotide sequences in the sample. The chain has TRBV19 and TRBJ2-1; D is possibly TRBD2 (6 bases). V was clipped by 4 bases and J by 2 bases, with 9 bases between them. The CDR3 runs to 14 residues. Germline V gives CDR1 LNHDA, CDR2 SQIVND (reference sequence). The CDR3 is CASSRREAYNEQFF. CDR3 bases: TGTGCCAGTAGTAGGAGGGAAGCCTACAATGAGCAGTTCTTC.

CDR3 DNA: TGCGCCAGCAGTGAATTAGCGGGACCCTACAATGAGCAGTTCTTC. Protein: CASSELAGPYNEQFF. V gene TRBV10-2 combines with J gene TRBJ2-1, with 8 positions matching TRBD2. Losses at the gene ends were 3 bases for V and 2 bases for J; bases not matched to a gene: 3. The CDR3 totals 15 residues. Germline loops: CDR1 WSHSY, CDR2 SAAADI.

Remarks on this clone: Other nucleotide sequences from this sample produce the same CDR3. The chain carries TRBV12-3 or TRBV12-4 and TRBJ1-2, with D uncertain. This CDR3 is 13 amino acids long. V lost 2 bases, J lost 2 bases, and 6 bases lay in between. The CDR3 region has the DNA TGTGCCAGCAGTTTACGACTGAACTATGGCTACACCTTC. Translated: CASSLRLNYGYTF.

The rearrangement links TRBV2 to TRBJ1-5, with 7 bases identical to TRBD1. This CDR3 has 14 residues. Per the germline V gene, CDR1 is SNHLY and CDR2 is FYNNEI. V shed 4 bases, J shed 2 bases, and the junction held 2 bases outside the gene matches. Here the CDR3 DNA reads TGTGCCAGCAGTGTCACAGGGGGCAATCAGCCCCAGCATTTT. This codes for CASSVTGGNQPQHF.

This clone was found a few times. The gene calls are TRBV7-2 and TRBJ2-3; perhaps TRBD2 as D (6 bases). The V gene lost 2 bases and the J gene lost 2 bases, with 11 bases spanning the gap. The CDR3 extends over 15 amino acids. CDR1 and CDR2 from the germline V gene are SGHTA and FQGNSA. CDR3 sequence: CASSLLAVTTDTQYF. CDR3 sequence (DNA): TGTGCCAGCAGCTTATTAGCGGTTACCACAGATACGCAGTATTTT.

V and J are TRBV5-1 and TRBJ2-2, with D perhaps matching TRBD2 (5 bases). V was cut by 0 bases and J by 1 base, with 7 bases left in between. This CDR3 is 15 amino acids long. Germline-derived CDR1 and CDR2 are SGHRS and YFSETQ. The CDR3 loop reads CASSLASLNTGELFF. CDR3 in DNA: TGCGCCAGCAGCTTGGCTAGCCTGAACACCGGGGAGCTGTTTTTT.

This clone was counted only a few times. The rearrangement uses TRBV11-2 and TRBJ1-1, with unresolved D. Germline V gives CDR1 SGHAT, CDR2 FQNNGV. The CDR3 contains 14 residues. V was pared by 7 bases and J by 3 bases, with 15 bases between. The CDR3 DNA sequence: TGTGCCAGCACCATACCCGGGCGGGACACTGAAGCTTTCTTT. Translated: CASTIPGRDTEAFF.

V gene TRBV29-1 combines with J gene TRBJ2-7; TRBD2 aligns across 7 bases. This CDR3 has 13 residues. The junction had 7 bases not matched to a gene; V was cut back by 6 bases and J by 2 bases. In germline, CDR1 is SQVTM, CDR2 ANQGSEA. The chain's CDR3 is CSVGTKLAYEQYF. In DNA, the CDR3 is TGCAGCGTGGGGACTAAGCTCGCCTACGAGCAGTACTTC.

The chain is built from TRBV25-1 and TRBJ2-4; D is uncertain. This CDR3 comprises 15 residues. The germline V gene encodes CDR1 MGHDK and CDR2 SYGVNS. V gave up 7 bases and J gave up 0 bases, with 13 bases separating them. In DNA form, the CDR3 reads TGTGCCAGCACCGGGTTCGGCCTAGCCAAAAACATTCAGTACTTC. This translates into CASTGFGLAKNIQYF.

This rearrangement joins TRBV29-1 to TRBJ2-7, with D maybe TRBD1 (5 bases). Between the trimmed V and J ends, which lost 3 bases and 5 bases, there was a span of 8 bases. The CDR3 extends over 11 amino acids. Germline V gene sequence: CDR1 SQVTM, CDR2 ANQGSEA. The CDR3 bases are TGCAGCGTTGAGACAGAGCACGAGCAGTACTTC. The encoded protein is CSVETEHEQYF.

This rearrangement joins TRBV3-1 (or the pseudogene TRBV3-2) to TRBJ1-1; D may be TRBD1 (5 bases). Germline CDR1 is LGHDT and CDR2 is YNNKEL (reference sequence). Trimming removed 2 bases at V and 8 bases at J, with 15 bases between. CDR3 length: 14 amino acids. This chain's CDR3 is CASSQNGARGEAFF. The CDR3 DNA follows: TGTGCCAGCAGCCAAAATGGGGCTCGGGGGGAAGCTTTCTTT.

V gene TRBV10-3 combines with J gene TRBJ1-3; 8 nucleotides line up with TRBD1. With V trimmed by 10 bases and J by 2 bases, 10 bases remained unmatched. The germline V gene has CDR1 ENHRY and CDR2 SYGVKD. The CDR3 is 15 amino acids. The CDR3 loop reads CATLTGQAPGNTIYF. The DNA of the CDR3 is TGTGCCACCCTGACGGGACAGGCCCCTGGAAACACCATATATTTT.

The chain couples TRBV11-2 to TRBJ1-6; 7 nucleotides match TRBD1. The CDR3 is 16 amino acids. The germline V gene has CDR1 SGHAT and CDR2 FQNNGV. V was clipped by 6 bases and J by 7 bases; unmatched bases: 12. The CDR3 loop reads CASRNEGAAENSPLHF. As DNA, the CDR3 is TGTGCCAGCAGGAATGAGGGGGCCGCGGAGAATTCACCCCTCCACTTT.

The chain recombines TRBV28 with TRBJ1-2; 7 bases are shared with TRBD1. Germline CDR1 is MDHEN and CDR2 is SYDVKM. With V trimmed by 4 bases and J by 8 bases, 19 bases remained unmatched. CDR3 length: 17 amino acids. This chain's CDR3 is CASSSAGLDRRPRGYTF. In DNA, the CDR3 is TGTGCCAGCAGTTCCGCCGGATTGGACAGGAGACCTCGGGGCTACACCTTC.

The chain links TRBV6-5 to TRBJ2-1; TRBD2 is a possible D gene (5 bases). The length of the CDR3 is 15 residues. The germline gives CDR1 MNHEY, CDR2 SVGAGI. V was clipped by 6 bases and J by 9 bases, with 21 bases between them. The CDR3 region is CASRGSAEGGIEQFF. The CDR3 nucleotides read TGTGCCAGCAGAGGTTCCGCCGAGGGTGGGATTGAGCAGTTCTTC.

The V call is TRBV2, the J call TRBJ2-1, with 10 nucleotides matching TRBD2. This CDR3 comprises 14 residues. V shed 4 bases and J 4 bases; nucleotides not matched to a gene: 1. The germline V gene has CDR1 SNHLY and CDR2 FYNNEI. The CDR3 reads CASSGTSGYNEQFF. For the CDR3, the DNA is TGTGCCAGCAGTGGGACTAGCGGTTACAATGAGCAGTTCTTC.

This rearrangement joins TRBV19 to TRBJ1-1, with 8 bases aligning to TRBD1. Per the germline V gene, CDR1 is LNHDA and CDR2 is SQIVND (reference sequence). CDR3 length: 14 amino acids. V trimming: 5 bases; J trimming: 4 bases; junction bases outside the gene matches: 6. CDR3: CASSVDRGSTEAFF. CDR3 nucleotide sequence: TGTGCCAGTAGTGTCGACAGGGGATCCACTGAAGCTTTCTTT.

The chain carries TRBV30 and TRBJ2-2; TRBD1 matches at 8 bases. Trimming removed 5 bases from V and 8 bases from J; junction bases left unmatched: 7. The germline CDR1 and CDR2 sequences are GTSNPN and SVGIG (reference sequence). CDR3 length: 13 residues. DNA for the CDR3: TGTGCCTGGGATCAGACAGGGGTTGGGGAGCTGTTTTTT. This codes for CAWDQTGVGELFF. Using reference TRBV30 and TRBJ2-2 for the parts outside the CDR3, the full variable domain is SQTIHQWPATLVQPVGSPLSLECTVEGTSNPNLYWYRQAAGRGLQLLFYSVGIGQISSEVPQNLSASRPQDRQFILSSKKLLLSDSGFYLCAWDQTGVGELFFGEGSRLTVL.